This entry is about one T cell receptor (beta chain). Its antigen is still unknown. This entry belongs to a study of T cells after posttransplantation cyclophosphamide. Findings of the study overall: TRB clonality was highly associated with recipient CMV seropositivity and reactivation. Donor CD8+ memory clones often dominated recipient blood repertoires at later times.

Only in-frame clones appear in the TCRdb table, and some are missing; sequencing was by immunoSEQ multiplex PCR. The sample holds 3,500 to 4,000 clones; around 62% are singletons and the top ten take just under 25%. The V gene lost 4 bases and the J gene lost 0 bases, with 13 bases spanning the gap. The CDR3 is made up of 15 amino acids. This receptor was taken from a young man in good health and a related stem cell transplant donor. The source material was memory CD8+ T cells sorted from blood. This chain links TRBV5-3 with TRBJ1-1; no clear D gene. TRBV5-3 is placed among ORFs of uncertain function. This chain's CDR3 is CARSGRVLLNTEAFF. The DNA for the CDR3 is TGTGCCAGAAGCGGGAGGGTTCTTTTGAACACTGAAGCTTTCTTT.